Shown below are 23 T cell receptor beta chains from a single sample sequenced in a study of shared T cell receptors in the human thymus. Sequencing was performed with immunoSEQ multiplex PCR; in TCRdb, only in-frame clones are kept and a portion is missing. Of 450,000 to 650,000 clones detected, 75% to 85% appear once; the ten largest clones hold about 0.014%. In addition, the sample was reused for a study of human thymus T cells.

The sequencing sample was made of thymocytes. Receptor source: a boy in the first two years of life with a congenital heart defect.

The V call is TRBV5-6, the J call TRBJ2-1; TRBD2 might be the D (5 bases). V was clipped by 1 base and J by 5 bases, with 10 bases between them. Germline CDR1 and CDR2: SGHDT and YYEEEE. This CDR3 is built from 14 residues. The DNA of the CDR3 is TGTGCCAGCAGCTTGCTAGCTCGGGACAATGAGCAGTTCTTC. Translation: CASSLLARDNEQFF.

V usage is TRBV7-2 and J usage is TRBJ2-1, with TRBD1 as a possible D gene (6 bases). CDR1 is SGHTA, CDR2 FQGNSA, per germline. The CDR3 spans 13 residues. V lost 4 bases, J lost 4 bases, and 8 bases lay in between. The CDR3 region has the DNA TGTGCCAGCAGCTCTACAGGGTACAATGAGCAGTTCTTC. This codes for CASSSTGYNEQFF. The full variable domain, completed using reference TRBV7-2 and TRBJ2-1, is GAGVSQSPSNKVTEKGKDVELRCDPISGHTALYWYRQSLGQGLEFLIYFQGNSAPDKSGLPSDRFSAERTGGSVSTLTIQRTQQEDSAVYLCASSSTGYNEQFFGPGTRLTVL.

The CDR3 reads CSVRGAVPYEQYF. Written as DNA, the CDR3 is TGCAGCGTCCGCGGGGCGGTTCCCTACGAGCAGTACTTC. The chain links TRBV29-1 to TRBJ2-7; D is perhaps TRBD2 (6 bases). The CDR3 spans 13 residues. V was pared by 6 bases and J by 2 bases, with 14 bases between. The germline V gene has CDR1 SQVTM and CDR2 ANQGSEA.

This chain uses TRBV7-9 with TRBJ2-1, with 9 nucleotides matching TRBD1. The CDR3 has 17 residues. CDR1 is SEHNR and CDR2 is FQNEAQ in the germline V gene (reference sequence). The junction had 16 bases not matched to a gene; V was cut back by 5 bases and J by 8 bases. CDR3 nucleotide sequence: TGTGCCAGCAGCCCCGACCCGGGACAGGGTGATGGTTATGAGCAGTTCTTC. Translating gives CASSPDPGQGDGYEQFF.

V usage is TRBV6-5 and J usage is TRBJ2-1; 13 bases agree with TRBD2. This CDR3 region has 16 residues. The V segment lost 2 bases and the J segment 6 bases; nucleotides outside the gene matches: 4. The germline CDR1 and CDR2 sequences are MNHEY and SVGAGI. CDR3 amino acids: CASSYGLAGDSNEQFF. For the CDR3, the DNA is TGTGCCAGCAGTTACGGACTAGCGGGAGATTCCAATGAGCAGTTCTTC.

This chain uses TRBV9 with TRBJ2-5; TRBD2 agrees at 13 bases. The V segment lost 3 bases and the J segment 2 bases; nucleotides outside the gene matches: 13. This CDR3 contains 19 residues. Germline-derived CDR1 and CDR2 are SGDLS and YYNGEE. CDR3 in DNA: TGTGCCAGCAGCGCCCAGGGACTAGCGGGGCCGGGGGGGCAAGAGACCCAGTACTTC. This codes for CASSAQGLAGPGGQETQYF.

This chain uses TRBV11-2 with TRBJ1-4; TRBD1 aligns across 11 bases. The V segment lost 3 bases and the J segment 6 bases; nucleotides outside the gene matches: 0. The CDR3 extends over 14 amino acids. Per the germline V gene, CDR1 is SGHAT and CDR2 is FQNNGV. DNA for the CDR3: TGTGCCAGCAGCTTGGGACAGGGGGATGAAAAACTGTTTTTT. Its protein product is CASSLGQGDEKLFF. Full variable domain (rest looked up from reference TRBV11-2 and TRBJ1-4): EAGVAQSPRYKIIEKRQSVAFWCNPISGHATLYWYQQILGQGPKLLIQFQNNGVVDDSQLPKDRFSAERLKGVDSTLKIQPAKLEDSAVYLCASSLGQGDEKLFFGSGTQLSVL.

V is TRBV5-1 and J is TRBJ2-2; 16 bases fit TRBD2. Germline values: CDR1 SGHRS, CDR2 YFSETQ. Trimming removed 4 bases from V and 6 bases from J; junction bases left unmatched: 15. The CDR3 is 20 residues long. Written as DNA, the CDR3 is TGCGCCAGCAGCCTCCGAGGGACTAGCGGGAGGGAGTTGGTCCCCGGGGAGCTGTTTTTT. Protein sequence: CASSLRGTSGRELVPGELFF.

This chain links TRBV10-3 with TRBJ1-5, with 7 bases lining up with TRBD1. Trimming removed 0 bases from V and 2 bases from J; junction bases left unmatched: 4. This CDR3 is 16 amino acids long. Germline V gene lookup returns CDR1 ENHRY and CDR2 SYGVKD. DNA of the CDR3: TGTGCCATCAGTGAGTCGGGTCAGGGGGGCAATCAGCCCCAGCATTTT. Translated: CAISESGQGGNQPQHF.

This chain uses TRBV5-4 with TRBJ2-1; possible D gene TRBD2, 5 bases. This CDR3 region has 17 residues. Germline assignment: CDR1 SGHNT and CDR2 YYREEE (reference sequence). V lost 0 bases, J lost 1 base, and 14 bases lay in between. CDR3 bases: TGTGCCAGCAGCTTGGGTCTAGCAGTCTGGTCCTACAATGAGCAGTTCTTC. This codes for CASSLGLAVWSYNEQFF.

J is TRBJ1-1 and V is TRBV7-9; a weak D match, TRBD1 (5 bases). V was cut by 5 bases and J by 1 base, with 11 bases left in between. Germline CDR1 is SEHNR and CDR2 is FQNEAQ (reference sequence). The CDR3 is 14 residues long. The CDR3 sequence: CASSPGQGNTEAFF. In DNA form, the CDR3 reads TGTGCCAGCAGCCCAGGGCAGGGGAACACTGAAGCTTTCTTT.

This rearrangement joins TRBV27 to TRBJ2-1; no clear D gene. This CDR3 contains 12 residues. Germline V CDR1 and CDR2: MNHEY, SMNVEV (reference sequence). Between the trimmed V and J ends, which lost 3 bases and 9 bases, there was a span of 9 bases. The CDR3 spells CASSFHGCEQFF. The CDR3 DNA reads as TGTGCCAGCAGTTTTCACGGGTGTGAGCAGTTCTTC.

The V call is TRBV5-4, the J call TRBJ2-7; 9 nucleotides line up with TRBD2. Trimming cost V 6 bases and J 0 bases; bases outside gene matches: 13. The CDR3 is 17 amino acids. CDR1 is SGHNT, CDR2 YYREEE, per germline (reference sequence). The chain's CDR3 is CASTQDDKTSGSYEQYF. The CDR3 bases are TGTGCCAGCACCCAAGATGACAAGACTAGCGGCTCCTACGAGCAGTACTTC.

The chain couples TRBV9 to TRBJ2-6; 12 bases fit TRBD1. The V gene's germline CDR1 is SGDLS and CDR2 YYNGEE. Trimming cost V 0 bases and J 0 bases; bases outside gene matches: 7. The CDR3 consists of 20 residues. The CDR3 spells CASSVEPGTGGLSGANVLTF. The CDR3 nucleotides are TGTGCCAGCAGCGTAGAACCCGGGACAGGGGGCCTCTCTGGGGCCAACGTCCTGACTTTC.

The chain is built from TRBV29-1 and TRBJ2-5; D is uncertain. Trimming pared 5 bases from V and 0 bases from J, leaving 13 bases between. The CDR3 length is 14 residues. The germline V gene encodes CDR1 SQVTM and CDR2 ANQGSEA. The CDR3 DNA reads as TGCAGCGTTCAGTTTCGTAGCAACCAAGAGACCCAGTACTTC. Its translation: CSVQFRSNQETQYF. The complete variable domain, with remaining parts taken from reference TRBV29-1 and TRBJ2-5, reads SAVISQKPSRDICQRGTSLTIQCQVDSQVTMMFWYRQQPGQSLTLIATANQGSEATYESGFVIDKFPISRPNLTFSTLTVSNMSPEDSSIYLCSVQFRSNQETQYFGPGTRLLVL.

The DNA for the CDR3 is TGTGCCAGCAGTCCTCGCGCGGCAACTAACTATGGCTACACCTTC. This gives the protein CASSPRAATNYGYTF. The J gene is TRBJ1-2, the V gene TRBV6-1; D call uncertain. CDR1 MNHNS and CDR2 SASEGT come from the germline V gene. The CDR3 is 15 residues long. Trimming shortened V by 5 bases and J by 0 bases, and 13 bases separated the two germline ends.

This sequence joins TRBV9 and TRBJ2-7, with 10 nucleotides matching TRBD2. The CDR3 spans 16 residues. V lost 0 bases, J lost 7 bases, and 10 bases stayed unmatched. Germline CDR1 and CDR2: SGDLS and YYNGEE. The CDR3 DNA is TGTGCCAGCAGCGTAGGGGAAGCGGGAGGGCCGGGGGAGCAGTACTTC. This translates into CASSVGEAGGPGEQYF.

The chain is built from TRBV2 and TRBJ1-5, with D tentatively TRBD1 (6 bases). This CDR3 contains 12 residues. CDR1 is SNHLY, CDR2 FYNNEI, per germline. V lost 6 bases to trimming and J lost 4 bases, with 7 bases between them. The CDR3: CASSGQNQPQHF. The CDR3 region has the DNA TGTGCCAGCAGCGGACAGAATCAGCCCCAGCATTTT.

This clone was recorded only once. This chain connects TRBV28 to TRBJ2-7; 7 nucleotides match TRBD1. The CDR3 extends over 16 amino acids. V was clipped by 6 bases and J by 0 bases; unmatched bases: 11. Looked up from germline, CDR1 is MDHEN and CDR2 is SYDVKM. The CDR3 DNA reads as TGTGCCAGCAGCCCCGGGACAGACCTAACCTCCTACGAGCAGTACTTC. It is translated as CASSPGTDLTSYEQYF.

V and J are TRBV28 and TRBJ2-3, with 12 bases fitting TRBD1. The length of the CDR3 is 17 residues. Germline V CDR1 and CDR2: MDHEN, SYDVKM. Unmatched junction bases numbered 11, after V lost 5 bases and J lost 5 bases. The CDR3 DNA reads TGTGCCAGCAGTCCCACTTCGGGACAGGGGGCTTTAGATACGCAGTATTTT. Encoded protein: CASSPTSGQGALDTQYF.

This rearrangement joins TRBV27 to TRBJ2-1; D not resolved. Per the germline V gene, CDR1 is MNHEY and CDR2 is SMNVEV (reference sequence). V lost 6 bases and J 2 bases, leaving 17 bases between the germline ends. The length of the CDR3 is 16 residues. CDR3 coding DNA: TGTGCCAGCAGCCTTATCGTGAGTTTCCCCTACAATGAGCAGTTCTTC. This translates into CASSLIVSFPYNEQFF.

The J gene is TRBJ1-4, the V gene TRBV11-3; no reliable D call. Germline values: CDR1 SGHNT, CDR2 YENEEA. V lost 4 bases to trimming and J lost 12 bases, with 12 bases between them. This CDR3 region has 12 residues. The CDR3 here is CASSYGVSELFF. CDR3 sequence (DNA): TGTGCCAGCAGCTACGGGGTCTCGGAACTGTTTTTT.

V and J are TRBV28 and TRBJ2-5; a possible D gene is TRBD2 (6 bases). Germline V gene sequence: CDR1 MDHEN, CDR2 SYDVKM. V was trimmed by 0 bases and J by 8 bases, leaving 16 bases between them. The CDR3 extends over 15 amino acids. The CDR3 DNA follows: TGTGCCAGCAGTTTATGCGGGAGAAAGGTAGAAACCCAGTACTTC. Encoded protein: CASSLCGRKVETQYF. Combining the CDR3 with reference TRBV28 and TRBJ2-5 gives the whole variable domain DVKVTQSSRYLVKRTGEKVFLECVQDMDHENMFWYRQDPGLGLRLIYFSYDVKMKEKGDIPEGYSVSREKKERFSLILESASTNQTSMYLCASSLCGRKVETQYFGPGTRLLVL.